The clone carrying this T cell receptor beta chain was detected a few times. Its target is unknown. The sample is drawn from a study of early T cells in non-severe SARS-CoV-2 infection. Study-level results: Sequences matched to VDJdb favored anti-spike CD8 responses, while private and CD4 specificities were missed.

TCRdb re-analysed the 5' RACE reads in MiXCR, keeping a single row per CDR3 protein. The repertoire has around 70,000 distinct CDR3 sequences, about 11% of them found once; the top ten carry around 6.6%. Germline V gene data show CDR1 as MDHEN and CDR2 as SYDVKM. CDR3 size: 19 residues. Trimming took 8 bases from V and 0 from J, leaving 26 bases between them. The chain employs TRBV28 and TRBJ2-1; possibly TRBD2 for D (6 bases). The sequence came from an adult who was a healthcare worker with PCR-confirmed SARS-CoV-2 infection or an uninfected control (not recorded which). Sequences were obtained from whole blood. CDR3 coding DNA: TGTGCCAGCCTTACGGGGCAAGGCGGGGCCCTATACTCCTACAATGAGCAGTTCTTC. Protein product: CASLTGQGGALYSYNEQFF.